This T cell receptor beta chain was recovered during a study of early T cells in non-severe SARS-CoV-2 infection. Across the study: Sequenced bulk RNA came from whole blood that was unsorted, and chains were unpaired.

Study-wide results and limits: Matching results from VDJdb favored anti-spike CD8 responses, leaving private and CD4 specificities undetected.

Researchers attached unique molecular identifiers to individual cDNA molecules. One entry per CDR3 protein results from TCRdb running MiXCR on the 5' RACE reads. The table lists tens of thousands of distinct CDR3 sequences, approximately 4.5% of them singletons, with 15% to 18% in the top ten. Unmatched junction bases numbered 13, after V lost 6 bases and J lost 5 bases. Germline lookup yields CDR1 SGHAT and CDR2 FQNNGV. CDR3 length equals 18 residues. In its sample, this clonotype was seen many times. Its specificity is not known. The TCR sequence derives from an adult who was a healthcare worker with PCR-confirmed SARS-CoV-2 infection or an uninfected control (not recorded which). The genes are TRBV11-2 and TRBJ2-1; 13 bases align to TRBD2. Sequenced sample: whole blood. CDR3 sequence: CASSSRTSGGANHNEQFF. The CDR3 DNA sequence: TGTGCCAGCAGTTCCCGAACTAGCGGGGGGGCTAACCACAATGAGCAGTTCTTC.